Below, 21 T cell receptor beta chains from the same sample are listed, as sequenced in a study of blood T cell repertoires in COVID-19. Method: immunoSEQ multiplex PCR; TCRdb's copy keeps in-frame clones and lacks some. The sample lists tens of thousands of clones, 80% to 90% occurring once. The sample comprised peripheral blood. The receptor source for this set is a woman of 80 years or more with active COVID-19.

The rearrangement links TRBV21-1 to TRBJ2-1; the table names TRBD2, a call not compared with the DNA. TRBV21-1 is a documented pseudogene. The CDR3 length is 16 residues. DNA of the CDR3: TGTGCCAGCATCGGGCGGGAGGTTGGCCTAGACAATGAGCAGTTCTTC. Translated, it gives CASIGREVGLDNEQFF.

The CDR3 nucleotides are TGTGCCAGCAGTCCCCACACTAGAGAGACCCAGTACTTC. Translating gives CASSPHTRETQYF. The gene calls are TRBV6-2 or TRBV6-3 and TRBJ2-5, with TRBD2 as a possible D gene (5 bases). V was pared by 5 bases and J by 4 bases, with 11 bases between. The CDR3 extends over 13 amino acids. Germline loops: CDR1 MNHEY, CDR2 SVGEGT.

This chain joins TRBV5-4 and TRBJ2-7; TRBD2 agrees at 11 bases. The CDR3 runs to 15 residues. Germline V gene data show CDR1 as SGHNT and CDR2 as YYREEE (reference sequence). J gave up 4 bases and V 0 bases, and 3 bases lay outside the gene matches. CDR3 loop: CASSLELAGAYEQYF. CDR3 DNA: TGTGCCAGCAGCTTGGAACTAGCGGGAGCGTACGAGCAGTACTTC.

This clone occurred a few times. DNA for the CDR3: TGTGCCAGCAGTGTACACAGTGGGTATTCACCCCTCCACTTT. It codes for CASSVHSGYSPLHF. The rearrangement uses TRBV28 and TRBJ1-6; D is uncertain. The CDR3 loop spans 14 amino acids. V was trimmed by 5 bases and J by 8 bases, leaving 13 bases between them. Germline V CDR1 and CDR2: MDHEN, SYDVKM. Looking up the rest from reference TRBV28 and TRBJ1-6 gives the full variable domain: DVKVTQSSRYLVKRTGEKVFLECVQDMDHENMFWYRQDPGLGLRLIYFSYDVKMKEKGDIPEGYSVSREKKERFSLILESASTNQTSMYLCASSVHSGYSPLHFGNGTRLTVT.

In regard to this clone: Other DNA sequences in this sample translate to the same CDR3. The rearrangement joins TRBV7-8 to TRBJ2-7; 13 nucleotides line up with TRBD2. This CDR3 has 15 residues. Germline V gene lookup returns CDR1 SGHVS and CDR2 FQNEAQ. Trimming at V came to 3 bases and at J to 2 bases, leaving 1 base not matched to a gene. CDR3 bases: TGTGCCAGCAGCTTGGGGACTAGCGGGACCTACGAGCAGTACTTC. Residues: CASSLGTSGTYEQYF. The entire variable domain, with the rest obtained from reference TRBV7-8 and TRBJ2-7, is as follows: GAGVSQSPRYKVAKRGQDVALRCDPISGHVSLFWYQQALGQGPEFLTYFQNEAQLDKSGLPSDRFFAERPEGSVSTLKIQRTQQEDSAVYLCASSLGTSGTYEQYFGPGTRLTVT.

V and J are TRBV3-1 (or the pseudogene TRBV3-2) and TRBJ1-1; 7 positions match TRBD1. V dropped 1 base and J dropped 3; count of bases not matched to a gene: 11. CDR3 size: 17 residues. Germline V CDR1 and CDR2: LGHDT, YNNKEL (reference sequence). DNA for the CDR3: TGTGCCAGCAGCCAAGCCGCCGAGACAGGGCGGTACACTGAAGCTTTCTTT. Encoded protein: CASSQAAETGRYTEAFF.

The V gene is TRBV5-1, the J gene TRBJ1-6; D gene unclear. The CDR3 runs to 16 residues. The V end lost 0 bases, the J end lost 9 bases, and 16 bases lay between the germline ends. In germline, CDR1 is SGHRS, CDR2 YFSETQ. The CDR3 coding sequence is TGCGCCAGCAGCTTGGCAGGCCCCGGGGAGGGTTCACCCCTCCACTTT. It specifies CASSLAGPGEGSPLHF.

V gene TRBV7-8 combines with J gene TRBJ2-5; D might be TRBD2 (6 bases). CDR3 length: 14 residues. Germline V gene data show CDR1 as SGHVS and CDR2 as FQNEAQ. V shed 4 bases and J shed 0 bases, with 9 bases lying between them. The CDR3 here is CASSSGLYQETQYF. CDR3 DNA sequence: TGTGCCAGCAGCTCGGGACTCTACCAAGAGACCCAGTACTTC.

The genes are TRBV7-9 and TRBJ1-2, with D uncertain. Germline V gene data show CDR1 as SEHNR and CDR2 as FQNEAQ (reference sequence). This CDR3 has 16 amino acids. V lost 4 bases to trimming and J lost 0 bases, with 15 bases between them. The DNA of the CDR3 is TGTGCCAGCAGCTCCCTGGTCGGGGAGGCTAACTATGGCTACACCTTC. Residues: CASSSLVGEANYGYTF.

V is TRBV5-8 and J is TRBJ1-1, with 9 bases matching TRBD1. In germline, CDR1 is SGHTS, CDR2 YDEGEE. Losses at the gene ends were 4 bases for V and 3 bases for J; bases not matched to a gene: 4. The CDR3 totals 14 residues. Here the CDR3 DNA reads TGTGCCAGCAGCATGACAGGGGGGTACACTGAAGCTTTCTTT. It translates to CASSMTGGYTEAFF. The full variable domain, with the rest looked up from reference TRBV5-8 and TRBJ1-1, is EAGVTQSPTHLIKTRGQQATLRCSPISGHTSVYWYQQALGLGLQFLLWYDEGEERNRGNFPPRFSGRQFPNYSSELNVNALELEDSALYLCASSMTGGYTEAFFGQGTRLTVV.

CDR3 DNA: TGTGCCTCTGAGGAGGGCGAGGGCTATGGCTACACCTTC. Residues: CASEEGEGYGYTF. This chain connects TRBV12-3 or TRBV12-4 to TRBJ1-2, with D unresolved. There are 13 residues in the CDR3. V was cut by 11 bases and J by 4 bases, with 17 bases left in between.

The J gene is TRBJ1-2, the V gene TRBV28; D is unclear. The germline gives CDR1 MDHEN, CDR2 SYDVKM. V was shortened by 7 bases and J by 3 bases, with 15 bases between the two germline ends. The CDR3 runs to 14 residues. This chain's CDR3 is CASTPDGVHYGYTF. CDR3 coding DNA: TGTGCCAGCACCCCAGACGGGGTACACTATGGCTACACCTTC.

The chain employs TRBV9 and TRBJ1-1; TRBD1 matches at 9 bases. V shed 1 base and J 2 bases; nucleotides not matched to a gene: 12. The CDR3 has 18 amino acids. Germline CDR1 is SGDLS and CDR2 is YYNGEE. The CDR3 spells CASSVSTHRGRFNTEAFF. In nucleotides, the CDR3 is TGTGCCAGCAGCGTATCAACCCACAGGGGGCGGTTTAACACTGAAGCTTTCTTT.

This chain uses TRBV7-9 with TRBJ2-3; D gene uncertain. The germline gives CDR1 SEHNR, CDR2 FQNEAQ (reference sequence). Trimming cost V 3 bases and J 4 bases, with 11 bases left between them. CDR3 length: 14 amino acids. The CDR3 loop reads CASSFVAVADTQYF. In DNA, the CDR3 is TGTGCCAGCAGCTTTGTCGCGGTGGCAGATACGCAGTATTTT.

The V gene is TRBV6-1, the J gene TRBJ1-2, with TRBD1 as a possible D gene (6 bases). This CDR3 comprises 13 residues. Trimming took 2 bases from V and 4 from J, leaving 8 bases between them. CDR1 is MNHNS and CDR2 is SASEGT in the germline V gene. The CDR3 sequence is CASSERTAYGYTF. The DNA of the CDR3 is TGTGCCAGCAGTGAAAGGACAGCCTATGGCTACACCTTC.

The V gene is TRBV4-3, the J gene TRBJ2-4; 13 nucleotides match TRBD2. The trim removed 3 bases at V and 1 base at J, leaving 9 bases unmatched. Per the germline V gene, CDR1 is LGHNA and CDR2 is YSLEER. This CDR3 contains 19 residues. The DNA for the CDR3 is TGCGCCAGCAGCCAGAGGACTAGCGGGGGAAAAGTCGCCAAAAACATTCAGTACTTC. Translating gives CASSQRTSGGKVAKNIQYF.

The genes are TRBV7-9 and TRBJ1-1; 7 bases are shared with TRBD1. J was trimmed by 5 bases and V by 5 bases; bases with no gene match: 8. The germline CDR1 and CDR2 sequences are SEHNR and FQNEAQ (reference sequence). CDR3 length: 14 amino acids. The CDR3 is CASSLQGVGTEAFF. The CDR3 region has the DNA TGTGCCAGCAGCCTCCAGGGGGTAGGTACTGAAGCTTTCTTT.

The gene calls are TRBV6-2 or TRBV6-3 and TRBJ2-1; 15 positions agree with TRBD2. Germline CDR1 reads MNHEY; CDR2 reads SVGEGT. The V segment lost 5 bases and the J segment 2 bases; nucleotides outside the gene matches: 7. There are 18 residues in the CDR3. CDR3 coding DNA: TGTGCCAGCAGTCCAGGACTAGCGGGAGGGCCGACCTACAATGAGCAGTTCTTC. It translates to CASSPGLAGGPTYNEQFF.

This chain uses TRBV6-5 with TRBJ2-7; 7 bases line up with TRBD1. The V and J ends lost 5 bases and 6 bases, in that order; junction bases with no gene match: 4. The CDR3 spans 12 residues. CDR1 and CDR2 from the germline V gene are MNHEY and SVGAGI. The CDR3 loop is CASSRTGGEQYF. The CDR3 coding sequence is TGTGCCAGCAGTCGGACAGGCGGCGAGCAGTACTTC.

The chain employs TRBV7-3 and TRBJ2-3; 9 nucleotides agree with TRBD2. The germline CDR1 and CDR2 sequences are SGHTA and FQGTGA. The CDR3 runs 17 residues. Losses at the gene ends were 2 bases for V and 2 bases for J; bases not matched to a gene: 8. The DNA for the CDR3 is TGTGCCAGCAGCTTATACGCGGCGGGAGGGCCCACAGATACGCAGTATTTT. Protein product: CASSLYAAGGPTDTQYF. The variable domain in full, with the rest retrieved from reference TRBV7-3 and TRBJ2-3, is GAGVSQTPSNKVTEKGKYVELRCDPISGHTALYWYRQSLGQGPEFLIYFQGTGAADDSGLPNDRFFAVRPEGSVSTLKIQRTERGDSAVYLCASSLYAAGGPTDTQYFGPGTRLTVL.

This clone is a singleton in its sample. This chain uses TRBV9 with TRBJ1-2; D may be TRBD1 (5 bases). The CDR3 extends over 15 amino acids. The V gene's germline CDR1 is SGDLS and CDR2 YYNGEE. Trimming shortened V by 4 bases and J by 5 bases, and 18 bases separated the two germline ends. The CDR3 here is CASSPWGGADYGYTF. DNA for the CDR3: TGTGCCAGCAGCCCATGGGGAGGGGCAGATTATGGCTACACCTTC.